The next 20 T cell receptor beta chains were all read from a single sample in a study of blood T cell repertoires in COVID-19. Generated by immunoSEQ multiplex PCR, the TCRdb table keeps only in-frame clones and is missing some. The sample shows about 140,000 clones, about 91% of them seen only once. Sequencing used peripheral blood. These receptors were collected from a woman aged 60-70 years with acute or convalescent COVID-19.

V gene TRBV5-1 combines with J gene TRBJ2-2; 9 positions match TRBD1. With V trimmed by 5 bases and J by 6 bases, 8 bases remained unmatched. This CDR3 comprises 15 residues. CDR1 is SGHRS, CDR2 YFSETQ, per germline. The DNA of the CDR3 is TGCGCCAGCAGACGGGGGGACAGGGATGCCGGGGAGCTGTTTTTT. It translates to CASRRGDRDAGELFF.

This clone was detected once. The J gene is TRBJ1-1, the V gene TRBV11-2; no firm D call. In germline, CDR1 is SGHAT, CDR2 FQNNGV. The CDR3 has 15 amino acids. Trimming took 5 bases from V and 0 from J, leaving 13 bases between them. CDR3 in amino acids: CASSRRGGVNTEAFF. CDR3 DNA: TGTGCCAGCAGCCGTCGTGGCGGGGTGAACACTGAAGCTTTCTTT. The full variable domain, in which reference TRBV11-2 and TRBJ1-1 provide the parts outside the CDR3, is EAGVAQSPRYKIIEKRQSVAFWCNPISGHATLYWYQQILGQGPKLLIQFQNNGVVDDSQLPKDRFSAERLKGVDSTLKIQPAKLEDSAVYLCASSRRGGVNTEAFFGQGTRLTVV.

The V and J genes are TRBV6-5 and TRBJ1-4; possible D gene TRBD1, 6 bases. V was clipped by 11 bases and J by 8 bases, with 18 bases between them. This CDR3 is 13 amino acids long. Germline V gene lookup returns CDR1 MNHEY and CDR2 SVGAGI. In nucleotides, the CDR3 is TGTGCCGGATCACAGGGCCAGAGGGAAAAACTGTTTTTT. It is translated as CAGSQGQREKLFF.

This clone came up once. The chain has TRBV20-1 and TRBJ1-6; 8 nucleotides agree with TRBD1. The V gene's germline CDR1 is DFQATT and CDR2 SNEGSKA (reference sequence). The CDR3 loop spans 15 amino acids. V lost 3 bases, J lost 4 bases, and 5 bases stayed unmatched. CDR3 DNA sequence: TGCAGTGCTAGTCCAGGGGGCGAGTATAATTCACCCCTCCACTTT. Its translation: CSASPGGEYNSPLHF.

This rearrangement joins TRBV7-2 to TRBJ2-5; 8 bases are a match to TRBD1. The CDR3 length is 15 residues. Trimming removed 4 bases from V and 5 bases from J; junction bases left unmatched: 9. Germline V CDR1 and CDR2: SGHTA, FQGNSA. This chain's CDR3 is CASSSPGQGGETQYF. The CDR3 DNA reads as TGTGCCAGCAGCTCCCCCGGACAGGGAGGTGAGACCCAGTACTTC.

The sample holds one count of this clone. V gene TRBV5-6 combines with J gene TRBJ1-4; a weak D match, TRBD1 (5 bases). CDR3 length: 14 residues. V lost 0 bases, J lost 8 bases, and 11 bases lay in between. Germline CDR1 and CDR2: SGHDT and YYEEEE. CDR3 nucleotide sequence: TGTGCCAGCAGCTTGGCGGGGGTGGGCGAAAAACTGTTTTTT. Amino acid sequence: CASSLAGVGEKLFF.

The rearrangement uses TRBV18 and TRBJ2-7; D perhaps matches TRBD1 (5 bases). V dropped 3 bases and J dropped 0 bases, with 9 bases sitting between them. CDR1 is KGHSH and CDR2 is LQKENI in the germline V gene. CDR3 size: 14 residues. CDR3 loop: CASSPRQGSYEQYF. CDR3 in DNA: TGTGCCAGCTCACCGAGGCAGGGCTCCTACGAGCAGTACTTC.

The chain employs TRBV5-1 and TRBJ1-1; D call uncertain. The CDR3 consists of 15 residues. CDR1 is SGHRS and CDR2 is YFSETQ in the germline V gene. Trimming cost V 0 bases and J 4 bases, with 13 bases left between them. The CDR3 is CASSLDVTPGTEAFF. The DNA for the CDR3 is TGCGCCAGCAGCTTGGACGTCACACCGGGCACTGAAGCTTTCTTT.

V usage is TRBV19 and J usage is TRBJ2-2, with D maybe TRBD1 (5 bases). This CDR3 has 12 residues. Germline CDR1 is LNHDA and CDR2 is SQIVND (reference sequence). Trimming shortened V by 10 bases and J by 7 bases, and 13 bases separated the two germline ends. The CDR3 loop is CATRELGGELFF. As DNA, the CDR3 is TGTGCCACCAGGGAATTGGGCGGGGAGCTGTTTTTT.

The V gene is TRBV5-1, the J gene TRBJ2-1, with D possibly TRBD2 on 5 matching bases. Germline V CDR1 and CDR2: SGHRS, YFSETQ. The CDR3 runs to 13 residues. Trimming took off 4 bases at V and 4 bases at J, with 9 bases between the two ends. The chain's CDR3 is CASSELGYNEQFF. CDR3 sequence (DNA): TGCGCCAGCAGCGAACTAGGTTACAATGAGCAGTTCTTC. The full variable domain, rest sourced from reference TRBV5-1 and TRBJ2-1, is KAGVTQTPRYLIKTRGQQVTLSCSPISGHRSVSWYQQTPGQGLQFLFEYFSETQRNKGNFPGRFSGRQFSNSRSEMNVSTLELGDSALYLCASSELGYNEQFFGPGTRLTVL.

The chain uses TRBV7-9 and TRBJ1-1, with D tentatively TRBD1 (6 bases). The CDR3 runs 15 residues. Germline V gives CDR1 SEHNR, CDR2 FQNEAQ (reference sequence). The germline V and J ends were trimmed by 1 base and 1 base, with 10 bases remaining between them. For the CDR3, the DNA is TGTGCCAGCAGCTTAGGGTCAGGGGCGAACACTGAAGCTTTCTTT. Translated, it gives CASSLGSGANTEAFF. The entire variable domain, with the rest obtained from reference TRBV7-9 and TRBJ1-1, is as follows: DTGVSQNPRHKITKRGQNVTFRCDPISEHNRLYWYRQTLGQGPEFLTYFQNEAQLEKSRLLSDRFSAERPKGSFSTLEIQRTEQGDSAMYLCASSLGSGANTEAFFGQGTRLTVV.

This clone was counted only a few times. The V and J genes are TRBV27 and TRBJ1-4; D is perhaps TRBD1 (5 bases). Per germline, CDR1 MNHEY and CDR2 SMNVEV (reference sequence). The CDR3 consists of 16 residues. Trimming took off 0 bases at V and 3 bases at J, with 11 bases between the two ends. Here the CDR3 reads CASSLSRRGANEKLFF. As DNA, the CDR3 is TGTGCCAGCAGTTTATCCAGAAGGGGTGCTAATGAAAAACTGTTTTTT. The full variable domain, with the rest looked up from reference TRBV27 and TRBJ1-4, is EAQVTQNPRYLITVTGKKLTVTCSQNMNHEYMSWYRQDPGLGLRQIYYSMNVEVTDKGDVPEGYKVSRKEKRNFPLILESPSPNQTSLYFCASSLSRRGANEKLFFGSGTQLSVL.

The V and J genes are TRBV28 and TRBJ1-5, with D maybe TRBD1 (5 bases). CDR1 and CDR2 (germline): MDHEN, SYDVKM. The CDR3 is 13 residues long. V was clipped by 3 bases and J by 9 bases, with 12 bases between them. The CDR3: CASSFDSRRPQHF. The CDR3 bases are TGTGCCAGCAGTTTCGACAGCCGTCGGCCCCAGCATTTT. Using reference TRBV28 and TRBJ1-5 for the parts outside the CDR3, the full variable domain is DVKVTQSSRYLVKRTGEKVFLECVQDMDHENMFWYRQDPGLGLRLIYFSYDVKMKEKGDIPEGYSVSREKKERFSLILESASTNQTSMYLCASSFDSRRPQHFGDGTRLSIL.

The J gene is TRBJ2-3, the V gene TRBV3-1 (or the pseudogene TRBV3-2); TRBD2 aligns across 10 bases. This CDR3 has 15 amino acids. Germline-derived CDR1 and CDR2 are LGHDT and YNNKEL (reference sequence). V dropped 4 bases and J dropped 0; count of bases not matched to a gene: 1. CDR3 sequence reads: CASSRAGGSTDTQYF. CDR3 in DNA: TGTGCCAGCAGCCGAGCGGGGGGGAGCACAGATACGCAGTATTTT.

J is TRBJ2-5 and V is TRBV19; TRBD2 matches at 10 bases. Trimming took 3 bases from V and 2 from J; bases not matched to a gene: 6. Per germline, CDR1 LNHDA and CDR2 SQIVND (reference sequence). The CDR3 contains 16 residues. In DNA form, the CDR3 reads TGTGCCAGTAGTATTGGGGCTAGCGGGGGACAAGAGACCCAGTACTTC. Translating it yields CASSIGASGGQETQYF.

In its sample, this clone was seen once. The chain joins TRBV11-1 to TRBJ2-5; D possibly corresponds to TRBD2 (5 bases). Trimming removed 5 bases from V and 5 bases from J, with 12 bases in between. Per germline, CDR1 SGHAT and CDR2 FQDESV (reference sequence). The CDR3 is 13 residues long. The chain's CDR3 is CASSRTRGETQYF. CDR3 sequence (DNA): TGTGCCAGCAGCCGAACCCGAGGGGAGACCCAGTACTTC. The full variable domain, in which reference TRBV11-1 and TRBJ2-5 provide the parts outside the CDR3, is EAEVAQSPRYKITEKSQAVAFWCDPISGHATLYWYRQILGQGPELLVQFQDESVVDDSQLPKDRFSAERLKGVDSTLKIQPAELGDSAMYLCASSRTRGETQYFGPGTRLLVL.

This chain links TRBV29-1 with TRBJ2-7; TRBD1 might be the D (5 bases). Germline CDR1 SQVTM, CDR2 ANQGSEA. Trimming stripped 5 bases from V and 3 bases from J, with 8 bases between. The CDR3 is 11 residues long. This chain's CDR3 is CSVSTGYEQYF. The CDR3 coding sequence is TGCAGCGTTTCAACAGGCTACGAGCAGTACTTC.

The chain couples TRBV18 to TRBJ1-1, with D possibly TRBD1 on 6 matching bases. V lost 3 bases and J 5 bases, leaving 13 bases between the germline ends. Per the germline V gene, CDR1 is KGHSH and CDR2 is LQKENI. This CDR3 is 14 amino acids long. The CDR3 spells CASSPEGQLTEAFF. CDR3 DNA: TGTGCCAGCTCACCCGAAGGACAGCTTACTGAAGCTTTCTTT.

The V gene is TRBV30, the J gene TRBJ1-3; no clear D. The ends were cut back, 0 bases at V and 2 bases at J, with 8 bases in the middle. The CDR3 length is 14 residues. Germline CDR1 reads GTSNPN; CDR2 reads SVGIG (reference sequence). DNA for the CDR3: TGTGCCTGGAGTGTTGGCGGGCCTGGAAACACCATATATTTT. It specifies CAWSVGGPGNTIYF.

The rearrangement uses TRBV5-1 and TRBJ1-2; D is perhaps TRBD1 (5 bases). Trimming took off 0 bases at V and 5 bases at J, with 23 bases between the two ends. Germline assignment: CDR1 SGHRS and CDR2 YFSETQ. The CDR3 has 18 amino acids. The CDR3, as DNA: TGCGCCAGCAGCTTGGGAGTTCAGGGCTCCACCCTCCTTTATGGCTACACCTTC. It yields the protein CASSLGVQGSTLLYGYTF.